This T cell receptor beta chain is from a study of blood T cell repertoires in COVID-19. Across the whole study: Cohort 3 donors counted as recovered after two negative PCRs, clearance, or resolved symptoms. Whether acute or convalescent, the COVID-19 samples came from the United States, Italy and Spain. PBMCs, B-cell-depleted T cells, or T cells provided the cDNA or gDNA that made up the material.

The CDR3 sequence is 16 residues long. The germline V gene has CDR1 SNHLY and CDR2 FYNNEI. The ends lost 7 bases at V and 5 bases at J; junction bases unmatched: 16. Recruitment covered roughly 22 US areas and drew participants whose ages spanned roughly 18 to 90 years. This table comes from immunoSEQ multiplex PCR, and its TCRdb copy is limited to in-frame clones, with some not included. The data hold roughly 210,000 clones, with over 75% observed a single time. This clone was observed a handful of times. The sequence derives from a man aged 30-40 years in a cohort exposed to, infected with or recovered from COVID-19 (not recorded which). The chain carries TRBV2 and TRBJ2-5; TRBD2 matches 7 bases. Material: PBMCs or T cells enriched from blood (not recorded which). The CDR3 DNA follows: TGTGCCAGCAAGCACCAGGCGGGCGGGAGCAGCGAGACCCAGTACTTC. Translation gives CASKHQAGGSSETQYF.